The sequence of this T cell receptor (beta chain) was determined in a study of blood T cell repertoires in COVID-19. Across the study: The United States, Italy and Spain were the sources of the acute and convalescent COVID-19 samples.

This CDR3 is 14 amino acids long. CDR1 and CDR2 from the germline V gene are WNHNN and SYGVQD (reference sequence). The V gene end was trimmed by 4 bases and the J gene end by 2 bases; junction bases not matched to a gene: 2. The authors' processing: Estimates of nucleated cell counts were drawn from the amplification of reference gene primers. TCRdb's table, derived via immunoSEQ multiplex PCR, lists solely in-frame clones and lacks some. The DNA was the basis for D and trimming; V, J and clone size are from that table. The data contain around 300,000 clones, 75% to 95% of them seen just once; the ten biggest clones take up around 1.1%.

Sequencing was carried out using PBMCs or T cells enriched from blood (not recorded which). This clonotype originated in a woman in her 30s who had recovered from COVID-19. The chain couples TRBV10-1 to TRBJ1-1, with 9 nucleotides matching TRBD1. The CDR3 coding sequence is TGCGCCAGCAGTGGGGACAGGGCAAACACTGAAGCTTTCTTT. Translated, it gives CASSGDRANTEAFF.